This TCR beta chain emerged from a study of T cell changes during pregnancy in multiple sclerosis. J was trimmed by 1 base and V by 0 bases; bases with no gene match: 2. This CDR3 has 15 amino acids. CDR1 is SGHDN, CDR2 FVKESK, per germline. This table comes from immunoSEQ multiplex PCR, and its TCRdb copy is limited to in-frame clones, with some not included. The sample shows about 20,000 clones, roughly nine tenths of them seen only once. This chain links TRBV14 with TRBJ2-7, with 8 nucleotides matching TRBD1. Source: CD8+ T cells from peripheral blood mononuclear cells, taken after pregnancy. This clonotype was sampled from a female donor in good health, enrolled as a control in a pregnancy study. The CDR3 here is CASSQDWDRSYEQYF. The CDR3, as DNA: TGTGCCAGCAGCCAAGATTGGGACAGGTCCTACGAGCAGTACTTC.